One sample yielded the 15 T cell receptor beta chains listed below, sequenced in a study of CD8+ T cells in alopecia areata. Treatment reported: oral pan-JAK inhibitor, 5-10 mg twice daily. The authors extracted RNA and reverse transcribed it into cDNA as the sequencing template. Repertoires were generated with immunoSEQ multiplex PCR, while TCRdb's copy carries only in-frame clones and drops some. The sample includes approximately 160,000 clones, 60% of them seen just once. The material was CD4+ T cells sorted from blood, obtained at week 24, from a patient treated with tofacitinib. The receptor source for this set is a human donor with alopecia areata.

The CDR3 here is CASSYSSGDGNIQYF. The CDR3 region has the DNA TGTGCCAGCAGTTACTCGTCGGGGGACGGGAACATTCAGTACTTC. The genes are TRBV6-6 and TRBJ2-4; D may be TRBD2 (6 bases). V lost 0 bases and J 7 bases, leaving 13 bases between the germline ends. Looked up from germline, CDR1 is MNHNY and CDR2 is SVGAGI (reference sequence). The CDR3 spans 15 residues.

The sample holds a few counts of this clone. This chain uses TRBV28 with TRBJ1-2, with 9 bases fitting TRBD1. Germline CDR1 and CDR2: MDHEN and SYDVKM. With 6 bases clipped from V and 0 bases from J, the junction kept 2 bases outside the gene matches. The CDR3 runs 14 residues. This CDR3 is CASRRTGANYGYTF. The DNA for the CDR3 is TGTGCCAGCAGGAGGACAGGGGCTAACTATGGCTACACCTTC.

In its sample, this clone was seen once. The chain carries TRBV10-3 and TRBJ2-5; 10 nucleotides agree with TRBD2. CDR3 length: 15 residues. Germline trimming cut 3 bases from V and 1 base from J; bases unmatched to any gene: 2. Germline V gene lookup returns CDR1 ENHRY and CDR2 SYGVKD. Here the CDR3 DNA reads TGTGCCATCAGTGACACTAGCGGGGTCCAAGAGACCCAGTACTTC. This gives the protein CAISDTSGVQETQYF.

The chain joins TRBV5-1 to TRBJ1-4; D uncertain. The CDR3 is 15 residues long. V was cut by 6 bases and J by 4 bases, with 16 bases left in between. Germline V lookup: CDR1 SGHRS, CDR2 YFSETQ. In DNA form, the CDR3 reads TGCGCCAGCAAGCATGAAGAAGGATTTAATGAAAAACTGTTTTTT. The encoded protein is CASKHEEGFNEKLFF.

This chain connects TRBV30 to TRBJ1-2; D is unresolved. The CDR3 is 13 amino acids. Germline V CDR1 and CDR2: GTSNPN, SVGIG (reference sequence). V was cut by 2 bases and J by 5 bases, with 12 bases left in between. The CDR3 coding sequence is TGTGCCTGGAGTCTCATGTCCCCTTATGGCTACACCTTC. This translates into CAWSLMSPYGYTF.

V gene TRBV2 combines with J gene TRBJ2-7, with 11 bases lining up with TRBD1. Germline assignment: CDR1 SNHLY and CDR2 FYNNEI. With 6 bases clipped from V and 4 bases from J, the junction kept 8 bases outside the gene matches. This CDR3 has 15 residues. The CDR3 region has the DNA TGTGCCAGCAGCGGGGCAGGGACAGGGGGGTACGAGCAGTACTTC. It is translated as CASSGAGTGGYEQYF.

This clone turned up a few times. The rearrangement uses TRBV19 and TRBJ1-1; D might be TRBD1 (6 bases). The CDR3 has 14 residues. The V and J ends lost 10 bases and 4 bases respectively, with 19 bases between them. Germline-derived CDR1 and CDR2 are LNHDA and SQIVND (reference sequence). The CDR3 bases are TGTGCCACGACCACAGGGTTGGGTGGCACTGAAGCTTTCTTT. This encodes CATTTGLGGTEAFF.

This chain uses TRBV9 with TRBJ2-3; a possible D gene is TRBD2 (5 bases). V was pared by 0 bases and J by 2 bases, with 13 bases between. Germline CDR1 is SGDLS and CDR2 is YYNGEE. This CDR3 is built from 16 residues. CDR3 DNA sequence: TGTGCCAGCAGCGTAGGGGCGATGGAGGCCACAGATACGCAGTATTTT. Amino acids: CASSVGAMEATDTQYF.

The V gene is TRBV6-5, the J gene TRBJ1-6; TRBD1 matches 9 bases. Germline lookup yields CDR1 MNHEY and CDR2 SVGAGI. Germline trimming cut 6 bases from V and 11 bases from J; bases unmatched to any gene: 8. This CDR3 is built from 14 residues. The CDR3: CASSPGTGSAPLHF. DNA for the CDR3: TGTGCCAGCAGCCCAGGGACAGGGTCAGCACCCCTCCACTTT.

This sequence joins TRBV6-5 and TRBJ2-3; D not certain. The CDR3 covers 15 residues. Trimming removed 6 bases from V and 0 bases from J, with 13 bases in between. CDR1 is MNHEY, CDR2 SVGAGI, per germline. The CDR3 DNA sequence: TGTGCCAGCAGACGGGTAGCAACTAGCACAGATACGCAGTATTTT. Protein product: CASRRVATSTDTQYF.

This clone was recorded at least ten times. The rearrangement links TRBV2 to TRBJ2-7, with D unclear. CDR3 length equals 12 residues. Trimming left V 5 bases short and J 4 bases short, with 9 bases between. Germline-derived CDR1 and CDR2 are SNHLY and FYNNEI. The CDR3 protein is CASSYRPYEQYF. The CDR3 nucleotides read TGTGCCAGCAGTTACAGACCTTACGAGCAGTACTTC.

V usage is TRBV27 and J usage is TRBJ2-7; maybe TRBD2 (6 bases). CDR1 MNHEY and CDR2 SMNVEV come from the germline V gene (reference sequence). The CDR3 spans 15 residues. V lost 4 bases to trimming and J lost 3 bases, with 16 bases between them. DNA of the CDR3: TGTGCCAGCAGTTCCCCTGGGGCGGGAAACTACGAGCAGTACTTC. Its translation: CASSSPGAGNYEQYF.

V usage is TRBV29-1 and J usage is TRBJ1-1; 7 bases are shared with TRBD1. The trim removed 3 bases at V and 1 base at J, leaving 5 bases unmatched. From germline, CDR1 is SQVTM and CDR2 ANQGSEA. The CDR3 length is 14 residues. The DNA of the CDR3 is TGCAGCGTTGAGCGCAGGGGGGAGAACACTGAAGCTTTCTTT. This sequence encodes CSVERRGENTEAFF.

This clone occurred a few times. The chain couples TRBV18 to TRBJ2-7; D ambiguous. Germline CDR1 is KGHSH and CDR2 is LQKENI. The CDR3 is 13 amino acids. Trimming took 2 bases from V and 3 from J, leaving 8 bases between them. CDR3 nucleotides: TGTGCCAGCTCACCAGACTCGCGCTACGAGCAGTACTTC. It encodes CASSPDSRYEQYF.

The chain joins TRBV29-1 to TRBJ1-1; TRBD1 matches at 9 bases. V gave up 7 bases and J gave up 1 base; unmatched junction bases: 1. CDR3 length: 12 amino acids. Germline CDR1 SQVTM, CDR2 ANQGSEA. CDR3 sequence reads: CSADRGNTEAFF. In nucleotides, the CDR3 is TGCAGCGCGGACAGGGGGAACACTGAAGCTTTCTTT.